This T cell receptor beta chain was documented in a study of blood T cell repertoires in COVID-19. Study at large: The origin of the acute and convalescent COVID-19 samples was the United States, Italy and Spain. PBMCs, B-cell-depleted T cells, or T cells provided the cDNA or gDNA that made up the material.

As handled by the study authors: Reference gene primer amplification yielded estimated nucleated cell counts. Assay used: immunoSEQ multiplex PCR; TCRdb lists only in-frame clones, some missing. V and J calls plus clone size are reproduced from that table; the DNA served to infer D and trimming. Of about 120,000 clones listed, around nine tenths are singletons. The CDR3 totals 15 residues. The V gene's germline CDR1 is MNHEY and CDR2 SMNVEV (reference sequence). V was clipped by 2 bases and J by 8 bases, with 15 bases between them. The source is a human donor with acute or convalescent COVID-19. The donor label of this sample is uncertain. This chain joins TRBV27 and TRBJ1-4, with D perhaps TRBD1 (6 bases). Sequencing input: peripheral blood. The CDR3 sequence is CASSLRGGLGEKLFF. As DNA, the CDR3 is TGTGCCAGCAGTTTAAGGGGGGGGTTGGGCGAAAAACTGTTTTTT.